This record looks at one T cell receptor (beta chain) sequence and its context. Its antigen is unidentified. This entry is derived from a study of T cells in Graves' hyperthyroidism and ophthalmopathy. General observations from the study: Ophthalmopathy cases were set apart from stable hyperthyroidism by a 13 V-J model.

The CDR3 totals 12 residues. V was trimmed by 6 bases and J by 1 base, leaving 10 bases between them. Germline V gives CDR1 DFQATT, CDR2 SNEGSKA (reference sequence). TCR beta CDR3 regions were amplified from RNA transcripts. First-round RT-PCR with HTBI primers amplified the TCR CDR3 region. TCRdb reanalysed the multiplex PCR reads using MiXCR and keeps one entry per CDR3 protein. The sample shows about 350,000 distinct CDR3 sequences, 11% to 15% of them seen only once. The sequencing input was blood. The sequence was collected from a woman aged 30 to 39 with Graves' hyperthyroidism. The chain recombines TRBV20-1 with TRBJ2-7; D is possibly TRBD1 (5 bases). The DNA for the CDR3 is TGCAGTGCCGCTAGGGGTTCCTACGAGCAGTACTTC. This encodes CSAARGSYEQYF.